A single sample is the source of the 9 T cell receptor beta chains below, sequenced in a study of T cell responses to AZD1222 COVID-19 vaccine. Sequencing used immunoSEQ multiplex PCR; TCRdb keeps in-frame clones, though not all of them. Among 160,000 or so clones listed, around 93% were seen once. Specimen: peripheral blood, collected on day 0 of AZD1222 vaccination. Receptor source: an adult in good health.

This sequence joins TRBV28 and TRBJ1-4; D gene unclear. Per germline, CDR1 MDHEN and CDR2 SYDVKM. Trimming stripped 3 bases from V and 10 bases from J, with 18 bases between. The CDR3 sequence is 15 residues long. CDR3 in amino acids: CASSFYAGRSGKLFF. CDR3 nucleotides: TGTGCCAGCAGTTTTTATGCAGGCCGATCCGGAAAACTGTTTTTT.

The rearrangement links TRBV11-3 to TRBJ2-4, with a weak D call TRBD2 (5 bases). The V gene's germline CDR1 is SGHNT and CDR2 YENEEA. V gave up 6 bases and J gave up 3 bases, with 12 bases separating them. The CDR3 length is 14 residues. The CDR3 sequence: CASSPLGSKNIQYF. The CDR3, as DNA: TGTGCCAGCAGTCCTTTGGGGAGCAAAAACATTCAGTACTTC.

This chain uses TRBV28 with TRBJ2-1, with a weak D call TRBD1 (6 bases). Trimming took off 1 base at V and 7 bases at J, with 11 bases between the two ends. The CDR3 is 14 residues long. Germline-derived CDR1 and CDR2 are MDHEN and SYDVKM. The CDR3 DNA sequence: TGTGCCAGCAGTTTATCTTGGACAGTAAATGAGCAGTTCTTC. Protein: CASSLSWTVNEQFF. Filled out from reference TRBV28 and TRBJ2-1, the complete variable domain reads DVKVTQSSRYLVKRTGEKVFLECVQDMDHENMFWYRQDPGLGLRLIYFSYDVKMKEKGDIPEGYSVSREKKERFSLILESASTNQTSMYLCASSLSWTVNEQFFGPGTRLTVL.

The V and J genes are TRBV18 and TRBJ2-7; tentative D call: TRBD2 (6 bases). The CDR3 sequence is 19 residues long. V gave up 4 bases and J gave up 3 bases, with 28 bases separating them. Per the germline V gene, CDR1 is KGHSH and CDR2 is LQKENI. The CDR3, as DNA: TGTGCCAGCTCACTCCGGCGAGGAGGGGCGATTGGTGGAGGCTACGAGCAGTACTTC. Translation: CASSLRRGGAIGGGYEQYF. The entire variable domain, with the rest obtained from reference TRBV18 and TRBJ2-7, is as follows: NAGVMQNPRHLVRRRGQEARLRCSPMKGHSHVYWYRQLPEEGLKFMVYLQKENIIDESGMPKERFSAEFPKEGPSILRIQQVVRGDSAAYFCASSLRRGGAIGGGYEQYFGPGTRLTVT.

The chain couples TRBV3-1 (or the pseudogene TRBV3-2) to TRBJ2-5, with D possibly matching TRBD1 (5 bases). V lost 1 base, J lost 7 bases, and 19 bases lay in between. CDR3 length equals 16 residues. Per the germline V gene, CDR1 is LGHDT and CDR2 is YNNKEL (reference sequence). This CDR3 is CASSQVAQGLWVTQYF. The CDR3 DNA reads TGTGCCAGCAGCCAAGTCGCGCAGGGCCTGTGGGTGACCCAGTACTTC.

V gene TRBV28 combines with J gene TRBJ1-1; the match to TRBD1 covers 7 bases. Trimming at V came to 5 bases and at J to 0 bases, leaving 3 bases not matched to a gene. Per the germline V gene, CDR1 is MDHEN and CDR2 is SYDVKM. The CDR3 length is 14 residues. In DNA form, the CDR3 reads TGTGCCAGCAGTCCGGACAGGATGAACACTGAAGCTTTCTTT. Its protein is CASSPDRMNTEAFF.

This sequence joins TRBV7-8 and TRBJ2-7; 7 bases map to TRBD2. In germline, CDR1 is SGHVS, CDR2 FQNEAQ. The CDR3 has 14 residues. Trimming took 6 bases from V and 1 from J; bases not matched to a gene: 6. The CDR3 is CASSYSGQSYEQYF. The CDR3 DNA sequence: TGTGCCAGCAGTTATAGCGGGCAGTCCTACGAGCAGTACTTC.

The rearrangement links TRBV7-3 to TRBJ2-5; tentatively, D is TRBD1 (5 bases). Germline CDR1 and CDR2: SGHTA and FQGTGA. This CDR3 has 14 residues. Between the trimmed V and J ends, which lost 1 base and 5 bases, there was a span of 11 bases. CDR3 nucleotides: TGTGCCAGCAGCTTAAGCAGGGTTGGTGAGACCCAGTACTTC. Protein sequence: CASSLSRVGETQYF.

This clone has a single count. This rearrangement joins TRBV18 to TRBJ2-2; TRBD2 agrees at 10 bases. The CDR3 covers 16 residues. CDR1 and CDR2 (germline): KGHSH, LQKENI. V lost 6 bases to trimming and J lost 6 bases; unmatched junction nucleotides: 10. CDR3 sequence: CASSPGLAGASGELFF. CDR3 coding DNA: TGTGCCAGCTCCCCTGGGCTAGCGGGAGCGTCCGGGGAGCTGTTTTTT.